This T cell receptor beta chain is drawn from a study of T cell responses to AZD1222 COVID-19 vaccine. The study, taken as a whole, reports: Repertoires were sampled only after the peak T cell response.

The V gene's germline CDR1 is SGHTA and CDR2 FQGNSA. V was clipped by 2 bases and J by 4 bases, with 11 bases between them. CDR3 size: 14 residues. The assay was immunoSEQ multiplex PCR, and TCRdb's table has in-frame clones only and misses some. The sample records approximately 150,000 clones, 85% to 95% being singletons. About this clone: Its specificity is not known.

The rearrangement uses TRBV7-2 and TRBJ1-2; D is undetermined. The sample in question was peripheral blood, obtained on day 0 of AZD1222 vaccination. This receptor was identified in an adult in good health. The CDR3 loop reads CASSLTIGVYGYTF. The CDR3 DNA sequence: TGTGCCAGCAGCTTAACTATCGGAGTCTATGGCTACACCTTC.